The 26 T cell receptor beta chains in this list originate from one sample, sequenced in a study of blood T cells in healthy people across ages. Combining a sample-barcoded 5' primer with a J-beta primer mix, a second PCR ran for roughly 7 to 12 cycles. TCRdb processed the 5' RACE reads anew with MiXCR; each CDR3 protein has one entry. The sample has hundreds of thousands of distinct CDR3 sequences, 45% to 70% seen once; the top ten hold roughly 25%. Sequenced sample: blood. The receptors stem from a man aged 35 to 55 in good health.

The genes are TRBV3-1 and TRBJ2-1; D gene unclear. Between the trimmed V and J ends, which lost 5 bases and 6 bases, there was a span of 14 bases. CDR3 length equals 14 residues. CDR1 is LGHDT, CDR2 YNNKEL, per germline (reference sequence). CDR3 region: CASSDNRGINEQFF. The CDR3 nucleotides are TGTGCCAGCAGCGACAACAGAGGTATCAATGAGCAGTTCTTC.

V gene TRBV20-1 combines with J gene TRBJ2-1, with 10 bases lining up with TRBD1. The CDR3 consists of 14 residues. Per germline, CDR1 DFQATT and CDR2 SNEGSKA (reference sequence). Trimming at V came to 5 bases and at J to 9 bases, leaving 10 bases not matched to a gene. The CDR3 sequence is CSAPGTGEYGEQFF. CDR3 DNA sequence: TGCAGTGCTCCCGGGACAGGGGAATATGGTGAGCAGTTCTTC.

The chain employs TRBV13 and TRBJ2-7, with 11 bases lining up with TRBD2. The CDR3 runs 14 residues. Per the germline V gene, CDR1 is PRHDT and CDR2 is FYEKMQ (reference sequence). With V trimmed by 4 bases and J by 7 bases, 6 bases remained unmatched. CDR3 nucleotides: TGTGCCAGCAGCTATTTAGCGGGAGGGCGGGAGCAGTACTTC. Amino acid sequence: CASSYLAGGREQYF.

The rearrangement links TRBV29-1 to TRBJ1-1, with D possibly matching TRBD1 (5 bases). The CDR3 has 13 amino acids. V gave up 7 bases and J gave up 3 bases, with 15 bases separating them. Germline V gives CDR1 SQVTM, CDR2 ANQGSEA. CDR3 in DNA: TGCAGCGCTAGGGACCACGGAGACACTGAAGCTTTCTTT. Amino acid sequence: CSARDHGDTEAFF.

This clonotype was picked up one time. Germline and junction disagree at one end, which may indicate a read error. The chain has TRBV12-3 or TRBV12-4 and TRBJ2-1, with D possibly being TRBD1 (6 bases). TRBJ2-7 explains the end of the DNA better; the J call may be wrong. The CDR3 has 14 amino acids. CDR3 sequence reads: CAGSSRQVYNEQYF. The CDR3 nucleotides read TGTGCCGGCAGTTCCAGACAGGTTTACAATGAGCAGTACTTC.

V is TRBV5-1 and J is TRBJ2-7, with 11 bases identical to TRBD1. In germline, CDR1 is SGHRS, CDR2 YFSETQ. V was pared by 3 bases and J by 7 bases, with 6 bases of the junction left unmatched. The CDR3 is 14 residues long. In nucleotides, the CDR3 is TGCGCCAGCAGCTCCGGGACAGGGGGGGGTGAGCAGTACTTC. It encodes CASSSGTGGGEQYF.

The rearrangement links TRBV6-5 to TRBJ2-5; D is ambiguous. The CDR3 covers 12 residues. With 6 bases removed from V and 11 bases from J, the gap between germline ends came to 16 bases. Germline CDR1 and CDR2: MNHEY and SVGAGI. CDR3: CASRQTSGEQYF. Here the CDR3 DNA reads TGTGCCAGCAGACAGACCTCGGGTGAGCAGTACTTC.

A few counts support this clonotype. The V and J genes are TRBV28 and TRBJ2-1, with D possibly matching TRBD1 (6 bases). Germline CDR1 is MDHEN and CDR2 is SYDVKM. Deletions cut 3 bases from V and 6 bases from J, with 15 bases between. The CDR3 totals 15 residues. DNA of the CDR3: TGTGCCAGCAGTTTGGGTGGGGGCGCGAGCAATGAGCAGTTCTTC. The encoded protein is CASSLGGGASNEQFF.

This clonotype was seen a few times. The CDR3 bases are TGTGCCAGCAGTTTATCGAGTGGGATCTACGAGCAGTACTTC. It is translated as CASSLSSGIYEQYF. The chain joins TRBV27 to TRBJ2-5; D not certain. The J call may be wrong; the DNA end is better matched by TRBJ2-7. The CDR3 runs to 14 residues. CDR1 and CDR2 (germline): MNHEY, SMNVEV (reference sequence).

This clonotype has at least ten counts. CDR3 DNA sequence: TGCAGTGCCTTCACACCCATAGCGGGAGGGACCACAGGTGAGCAGTTCTTC. It yields the protein CSAFTPIAGGTTGEQFF. The chain employs TRBV20-1 and TRBJ2-1; 11 bases line up with TRBD2. V shed 6 bases, J shed 9 bases, and the junction held 19 bases outside the gene matches. Germline V gene data show CDR1 as DFQATT and CDR2 as SNEGSKA (reference sequence). The CDR3 totals 17 residues.

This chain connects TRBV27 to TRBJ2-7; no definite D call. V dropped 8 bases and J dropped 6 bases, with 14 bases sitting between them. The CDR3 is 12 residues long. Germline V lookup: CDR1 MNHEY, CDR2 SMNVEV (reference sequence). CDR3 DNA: TGTGCCAGCTTCAGCCACTTTCGCGAGCAGTACTTC. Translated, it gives CASFSHFREQYF.

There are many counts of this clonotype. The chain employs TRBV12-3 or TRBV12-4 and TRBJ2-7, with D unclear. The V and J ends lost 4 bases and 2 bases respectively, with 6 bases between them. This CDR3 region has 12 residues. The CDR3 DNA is TGTGCCAGCAGTTCAACCGCCTACGAGCAGTACTTC. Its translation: CASSSTAYEQYF.

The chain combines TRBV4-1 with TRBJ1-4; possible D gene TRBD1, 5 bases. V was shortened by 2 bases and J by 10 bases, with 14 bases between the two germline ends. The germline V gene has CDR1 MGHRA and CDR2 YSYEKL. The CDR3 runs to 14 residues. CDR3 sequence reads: CASSQRDGDGKLFF. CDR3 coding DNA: TGCGCCAGCAGCCAAAGGGACGGGGACGGAAAACTGTTTTTT.

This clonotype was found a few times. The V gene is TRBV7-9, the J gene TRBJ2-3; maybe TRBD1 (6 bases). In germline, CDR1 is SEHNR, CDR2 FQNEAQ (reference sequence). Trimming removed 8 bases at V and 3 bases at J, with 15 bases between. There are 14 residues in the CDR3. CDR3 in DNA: TGTGCCAGCCTCGAAGTAGGACAGACAGATACGCAGTATTTT. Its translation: CASLEVGQTDTQYF. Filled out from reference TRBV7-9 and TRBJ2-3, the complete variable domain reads DTGVSQNPRHKITKRGQNVTFRCDPISEHNRLYWYRQTLGQGPEFLTYFQNEAQLEKSRLLSDRFSAERPKGSFSTLEIQRTEQGDSAMYLCASLEVGQTDTQYFGPGTRLTVL.

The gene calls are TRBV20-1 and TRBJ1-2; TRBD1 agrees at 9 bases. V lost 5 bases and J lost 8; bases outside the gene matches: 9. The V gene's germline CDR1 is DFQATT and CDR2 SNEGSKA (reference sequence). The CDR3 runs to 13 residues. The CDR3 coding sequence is TGCAGTGCTCCCACAGACAGGGGGGGAGGCTACACCTTC. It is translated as CSAPTDRGGGYTF.

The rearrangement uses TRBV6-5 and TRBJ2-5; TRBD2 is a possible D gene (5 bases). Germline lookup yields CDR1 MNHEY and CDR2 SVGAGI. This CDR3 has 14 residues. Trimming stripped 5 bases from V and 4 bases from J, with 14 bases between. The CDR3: CASSVRELGETQYF. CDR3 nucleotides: TGTGCCAGCAGTGTGAGGGAGTTAGGAGAGACCCAGTACTTC.

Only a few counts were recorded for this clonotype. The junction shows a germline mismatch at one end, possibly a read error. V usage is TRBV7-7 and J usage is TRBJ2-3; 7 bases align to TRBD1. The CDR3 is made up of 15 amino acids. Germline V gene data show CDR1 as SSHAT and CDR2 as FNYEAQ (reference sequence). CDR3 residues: CASSLTDRNTDTQYF. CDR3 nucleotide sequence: TGTGCTAGCAGCTTAACGGACAGGAACACAGATACGCAGTATTTT.

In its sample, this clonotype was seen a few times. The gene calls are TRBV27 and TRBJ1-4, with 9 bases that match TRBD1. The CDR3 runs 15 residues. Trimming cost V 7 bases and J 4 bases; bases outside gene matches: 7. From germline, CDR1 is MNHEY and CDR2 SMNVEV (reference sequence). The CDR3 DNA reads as TGTGCCAGCAAGACCAGGGACAGGGTTAATGAAAAACTGTTTTTT. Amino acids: CASKTRDRVNEKLFF.

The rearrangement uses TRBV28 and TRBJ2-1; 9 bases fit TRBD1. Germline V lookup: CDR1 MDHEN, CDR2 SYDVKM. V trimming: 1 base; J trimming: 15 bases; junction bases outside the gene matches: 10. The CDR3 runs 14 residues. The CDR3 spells CASSLLGQGLERFF. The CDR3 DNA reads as TGTGCCAGCAGTTTATTGGGACAGGGTCTAGAACGGTTCTTC.

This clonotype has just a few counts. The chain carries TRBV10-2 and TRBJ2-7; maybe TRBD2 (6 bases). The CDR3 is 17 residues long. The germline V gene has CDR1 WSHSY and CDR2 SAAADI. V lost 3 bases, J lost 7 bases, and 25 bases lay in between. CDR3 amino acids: CASSDTTDARWGTEQYF. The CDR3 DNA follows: TGCGCCAGCAGTGACACCACGGACGCGCGGTGGGGGACTGAGCAGTACTTC.

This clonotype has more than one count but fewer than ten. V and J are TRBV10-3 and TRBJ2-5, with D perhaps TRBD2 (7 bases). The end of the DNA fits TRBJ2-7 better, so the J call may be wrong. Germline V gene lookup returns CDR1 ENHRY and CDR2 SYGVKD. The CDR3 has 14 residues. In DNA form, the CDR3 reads TGTGCCATCAGTAGGGAGGGGGGAAGCTACGAGCAGTACTTC. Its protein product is CAISREGGSYEQYF.

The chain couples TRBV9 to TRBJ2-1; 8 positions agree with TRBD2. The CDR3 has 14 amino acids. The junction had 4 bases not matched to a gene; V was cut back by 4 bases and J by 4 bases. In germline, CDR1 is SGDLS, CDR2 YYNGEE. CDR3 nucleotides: TGTGCCAGCAGCCGAGCGGGAGTTTACAATGAGCAGTTCTTC. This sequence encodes CASSRAGVYNEQFF.

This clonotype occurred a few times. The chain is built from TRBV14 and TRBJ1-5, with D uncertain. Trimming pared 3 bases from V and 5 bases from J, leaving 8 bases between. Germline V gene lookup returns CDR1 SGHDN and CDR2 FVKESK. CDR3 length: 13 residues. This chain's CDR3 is CASSQNQDQPQHF. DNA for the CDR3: TGTGCCAGCAGCCAGAACCAGGATCAGCCCCAGCATTTT.

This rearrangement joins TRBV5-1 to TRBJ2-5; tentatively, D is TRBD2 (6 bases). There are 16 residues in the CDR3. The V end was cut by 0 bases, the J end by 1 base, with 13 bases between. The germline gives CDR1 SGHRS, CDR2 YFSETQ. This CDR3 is CASSLVGGIVQETQYF. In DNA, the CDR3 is TGCGCCAGCAGCTTGGTGGGGGGTATCGTCCAAGAGACCCAGTACTTC.

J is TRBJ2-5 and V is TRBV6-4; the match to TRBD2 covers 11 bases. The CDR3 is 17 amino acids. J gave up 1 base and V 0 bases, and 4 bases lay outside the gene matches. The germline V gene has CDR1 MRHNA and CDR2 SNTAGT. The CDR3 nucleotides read TGTGCCAGCAGTGACTCCCCCACTAGCGGGGGCCAAGAGACCCAGTACTTC. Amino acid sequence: CASSDSPTSGGQETQYF.

Here the CDR3 reads CASSQAPLAVPDTQYF. The CDR3 DNA reads TGTGCCAGCAGCCAAGCCCCCCTAGCGGTCCCAGATACGCAGTATTTT. The chain uses TRBV3-1 and TRBJ2-3; TRBD2 agrees at 7 bases. The CDR3 has 16 residues. J gave up 4 bases and V 1 base, and 8 bases lay outside the gene matches. Germline loops: CDR1 LGHDT, CDR2 YNNKEL (reference sequence).